The 27 T cell receptor beta chains below all came from one sample that was sequenced in a study of blood T cell repertoires in COVID-19 (dated by TCRdb to 2019 to 2021). To prepare the library, the immunoSEQ multiplex PCR assay was applied. Drawn from immuneACCESS, this table holds only the in-frame rearrangements with V and J called that TCRdb kept. Clones are partly lost; checked studies trace under half to an unresolved V gene and leave the rest unexplained. Present in this sample are around 130,000 clones, around nine tenths of which were seen just once. The ten top clones hold around 19% of the sample. The specimen was peripheral blood. These TCRs come from a man aged 50-59 years with active or convalescent COVID-19.

The rearrangement joins TRBV5-1 to TRBJ2-7; no reliable D call. CDR1 and CDR2 (germline): SGHRS, YFSETQ. This CDR3 has 11 amino acids. Trimming took off 2 bases at V and 6 bases at J, with 6 bases between the two ends. The DNA of the CDR3 is TGCGCCAGCAGCTTAGCCCCCGAGCAGTACTTC. This encodes CASSLAPEQYF. Drawing the rest from reference TRBV5-1 and TRBJ2-7, the complete variable domain is KAGVTQTPRYLIKTRGQQVTLSCSPISGHRSVSWYQQTPGQGLQFLFEYFSETQRNKGNFPGRFSGRQFSNSRSEMNVSTLELGDSALYLCASSLAPEQYFGPGTRLTVT.

The V gene is TRBV25-1, the J gene TRBJ2-7; TRBD1 aligns across 10 bases. CDR3 length equals 15 residues. The germline CDR1 and CDR2 sequences are MGHDK and SYGVNS. V shed 4 bases and J 5 bases; nucleotides not matched to a gene: 8. CDR3 amino acids: CASSVPGQGTNEQYF. Written as DNA, the CDR3 is TGTGCCAGCAGTGTCCCGGGACAGGGGACTAACGAGCAGTACTTC.

The chain links TRBV5-8 to TRBJ2-2, with D maybe TRBD2 (5 bases). CDR1 is SGHTS, CDR2 YDEGEE, per germline. Trimming removed 1 base at V and 1 base at J, with 11 bases between. CDR3 length: 16 amino acids. The CDR3 DNA follows: TGTGCCAGCAGCTTGTATGTGGGAGTGAACACCGGGGAGCTGTTTTTT. Its protein product is CASSLYVGVNTGELFF.

V usage is TRBV18 and J usage is TRBJ2-4; D is unclear. From germline, CDR1 is KGHSH and CDR2 LQKENI. This CDR3 contains 12 residues. Trimming took off 0 bases at V and 15 bases at J, with 12 bases between the two ends. CDR3 region: CASSPPRPGLYF. The CDR3 nucleotides read TGTGCCAGCTCACCACCGAGGCCGGGTCTGTACTTC.

The CDR3 DNA sequence: TGCGCCAGCAGCCAAGAAAGTCGGCGGGTGATGAACACCGGGGAGCTGTTTTTT. This sequence encodes CASSQESRRVMNTGELFF. The J gene is TRBJ2-2, the V gene TRBV4-1; a possible D gene is TRBD2 (5 bases). V lost 0 bases and J 1 base, leaving 15 bases between the germline ends. Germline-derived CDR1 and CDR2 are MGHRA and YSYEKL. This CDR3 region has 18 residues.

The J gene is TRBJ2-5, the V gene TRBV3-1 (or the pseudogene TRBV3-2), with 12 bases lining up with TRBD1. Germline CDR1 is LGHDT and CDR2 is YNNKEL (reference sequence). Unmatched junction bases numbered 14, after V lost 7 bases and J lost 5 bases. This CDR3 contains 17 residues. The CDR3 sequence: CASKGTWDRGRRETQYF. The CDR3 coding sequence is TGTGCCAGCAAGGGGACTTGGGACAGGGGGCGGAGGGAGACCCAGTACTTC.

This chain connects TRBV19 to TRBJ1-5; 8 bases fit TRBD1. The CDR3 contains 14 residues. The V gene end was trimmed by 5 bases and the J gene end by 3 bases; junction bases not matched to a gene: 3. CDR1 is LNHDA and CDR2 is SQIVND in the germline V gene (reference sequence). The CDR3: CASSGQGHNQPQHF. CDR3 in DNA: TGTGCCAGTAGTGGACAGGGCCACAATCAGCCCCAGCATTTT.

This rearrangement joins TRBV18 to TRBJ1-2; TRBD1 matches 7 bases. The germline V gene has CDR1 KGHSH and CDR2 LQKENI. J lost 8 bases, V lost 0 bases, and 0 bases had no gene match. The CDR3 sequence is 12 residues long. As DNA, the CDR3 is TGTGCCAGCTCACCACCGGACAGGGGCTACACCTTC. It translates to CASSPPDRGYTF.

The chain links TRBV19 to TRBJ1-1, with 7 bases fitting TRBD1. The ends lost 5 bases at V and 4 bases at J; junction bases unmatched: 10. Germline-derived CDR1 and CDR2 are LNHDA and SQIVND (reference sequence). The CDR3 runs 15 residues. CDR3 bases: TGTGCCAGTAGTCCCGGGAGGGGGCTCGGCACTGAAGCTTTCTTT. This codes for CASSPGRGLGTEAFF.

The chain uses TRBV5-1 and TRBJ2-5; TRBD2 agrees at 8 bases. Trimming at V came to 7 bases and at J to 5 bases, leaving 13 bases not matched to a gene. Germline CDR1 SGHRS, CDR2 YFSETQ. The CDR3 is made up of 15 amino acids. CDR3 loop: CASVLSGGGGETQYF. The CDR3 DNA follows: TGCGCCAGCGTCCTATCTGGAGGCGGGGGGGAGACCCAGTACTTC. Variable domain in full (rest from reference TRBV5-1 and TRBJ2-5): KAGVTQTPRYLIKTRGQQVTLSCSPISGHRSVSWYQQTPGQGLQFLFEYFSETQRNKGNFPGRFSGRQFSNSRSEMNVSTLELGDSALYLCASVLSGGGGETQYFGPGTRLLVL.

The chain has TRBV15 and TRBJ2-2, with TRBD2 matching 9 bases. The length of the CDR3 is 18 residues. The V segment lost 5 bases and the J segment 1 base; nucleotides outside the gene matches: 11. Germline assignment: CDR1 LNHNV and CDR2 YYDKDF (reference sequence). DNA of the CDR3: TGTGCCACCAGCCCATATCGGAGTAGCGGGAGGAACACCGGGGAGCTGTTTTTT. It specifies CATSPYRSSGRNTGELFF.

The J gene is TRBJ1-2, the V gene TRBV7-2; unclear D gene. Germline CDR1 is SGHTA and CDR2 is FQGNSA. Trimming left V 1 base short and J 7 bases short, with 7 bases between. CDR3 length equals 12 residues. CDR3 DNA sequence: TGTGCCAGCAGCTTAGTAGAACCTGGCTACACCTTC. Protein product: CASSLVEPGYTF.

This rearrangement joins TRBV20-1 to TRBJ2-5; the match to TRBD2 covers 7 bases. Germline lookup yields CDR1 DFQATT and CDR2 SNEGSKA (reference sequence). This CDR3 comprises 14 residues. Unmatched junction bases numbered 6, after V lost 3 bases and J lost 2 bases. CDR3 bases: TGCAGTGCTAGTTTCCAGCGGGGACAAGAGACCCAGTACTTC. Its translation: CSASFQRGQETQYF.

The V and J genes are TRBV7-2 and TRBJ1-2; maybe TRBD1 (6 bases). Germline V CDR1 and CDR2: SGHTA, FQGNSA. The CDR3 extends over 14 amino acids. The V end lost 4 bases, the J end lost 8 bases, and 17 bases lay between the germline ends. The CDR3 protein is CASSSSSGDGGYTF. DNA of the CDR3: TGTGCCAGCAGCTCTTCATCAGGGGACGGGGGCTACACCTTC.

V is TRBV5-1 and J is TRBJ2-5; TRBD2 matches at 15 bases. Per the germline V gene, CDR1 is SGHRS and CDR2 is YFSETQ. The J segment lost 4 bases and the V segment lost 4 bases, leaving 8 bases of the junction unmatched. The length of the CDR3 is 17 residues. As DNA, the CDR3 is TGCGCCAGCAGCCGATGGACTAGCGGGGGGGCCGGAGAGACCCAGTACTTC. Its translation is CASSRWTSGGAGETQYF.

The chain links TRBV24-1 to TRBJ2-1, with D possibly matching TRBD2 (6 bases). This CDR3 spans 16 amino acids. Germline V gene lookup returns CDR1 KGHDR and CDR2 SFDVKD. Trimming removed 2 bases from V and 6 bases from J, with 16 bases in between. CDR3 DNA: TGTGCCACCAGTGATTCGGACTACCAGTTCCTCAATGAGCAGTTCTTC. Residues: CATSDSDYQFLNEQFF.

The V gene is TRBV27, the J gene TRBJ2-7, with TRBD1 matching over 10 bases. Germline V gene sequence: CDR1 MNHEY, CDR2 SMNVEV (reference sequence). J gave up 2 bases and V 3 bases, and 4 bases lay outside the gene matches. CDR3 length equals 15 residues. The CDR3 nucleotides read TGTGCCAGCAGTTTGAATGGACAGGGGGCCTACGAGCAGTACTTC. It codes for CASSLNGQGAYEQYF.

The chain recombines TRBV2 with TRBJ2-7; maybe TRBD1 (6 bases). V shed 4 bases and J shed 1 base, with 11 bases lying between them. CDR1 is SNHLY and CDR2 is FYNNEI in the germline V gene. CDR3 length equals 14 residues. CDR3 amino acids: CASSARTESYEQYF. CDR3 bases: TGTGCCAGCAGTGCCCGGACAGAATCCTACGAGCAGTACTTC.

This sequence joins TRBV19 and TRBJ2-1; 9 positions agree with TRBD2. Germline CDR1 and CDR2: LNHDA and SQIVND (reference sequence). This CDR3 region has 16 residues. Trimming at V came to 3 bases and at J to 5 bases, leaving 8 bases not matched to a gene. The CDR3 bases are TGTGCCAGTAGTATTTTTGCGGGAGGGCCGGACAATGAGCAGTTCTTC. Protein product: CASSIFAGGPDNEQFF.

The genes are TRBV21-1 and TRBJ2-3; TRBD1, the D gene given by the table, was not confirmed from the DNA. TRBV21-1 is shown as a pseudogene. This CDR3 comprises 14 residues. The CDR3 nucleotides read TGTGCCCCCAAGGGGGGACAGACCACAGATACGCAGTATTTT. Translated, it gives CAPKGGQTTDTQYF.

V and J are TRBV6-5 and TRBJ2-7; 7 nucleotides agree with TRBD2. V was clipped by 6 bases and J by 2 bases; unmatched bases: 7. Per germline, CDR1 MNHEY and CDR2 SVGAGI. The CDR3 is 14 residues long. As DNA, the CDR3 is TGTGCCAGCAGGGGGGGGAGGAATACCTACGAGCAGTACTTC. Its protein is CASRGGRNTYEQYF.

This clone appeared a few times. The missing conserved phenylalanine or tryptophan at the end of this CDR3 makes a read error likely. The DNA is left out, because the CDR3 cannot be placed on it with certainty; the CDR3 is given as TCRdb lists it. The chain employs TRBV5-6 and TRBJ2-7; the table assigns TRBD2, which was not confirmed against the DNA. The CDR3 has 11 residues if both end residues are counted. Germline assignment: CDR1 SGHDT and CDR2 YYEEEE. CDR3 residues: CASSYGRAQVL.

J is TRBJ2-3 and V is TRBV13, with 12 bases matching TRBD2. The germline V gene has CDR1 PRHDT and CDR2 FYEKMQ (reference sequence). V was pared by 5 bases and J by 1 base, with 4 bases of the junction left unmatched. CDR3 length: 16 amino acids. CDR3 region: CASSTWTSGGTDTQYF. In DNA form, the CDR3 reads TGTGCCAGCAGCACCTGGACTAGCGGGGGCACAGATACGCAGTATTTT.

The gene calls are TRBV19 and TRBJ1-4, with unresolved D. The V gene lost 7 bases and the J gene lost 4 bases, with 13 bases spanning the gap. Germline V gene data show CDR1 as LNHDA and CDR2 as SQIVND (reference sequence). The CDR3 sequence is 14 residues long. CDR3 residues: CASTMGESNEKLFF. The CDR3 DNA is TGTGCCAGTACCATGGGAGAGAGTAATGAAAAACTGTTTTTT.

The J gene is TRBJ1-5, the V gene TRBV19; the D gene is possibly TRBD1 (5 bases). CDR1 is LNHDA, CDR2 SQIVND, per germline (reference sequence). This CDR3 contains 15 residues. Trimming stripped 0 bases from V and 4 bases from J, with 10 bases between. The CDR3 sequence is CASSIDRVNNQPQHF. The CDR3, as DNA: TGTGCCAGTAGTATAGACAGGGTCAATAATCAGCCCCAGCATTTT.

This chain uses TRBV28 with TRBJ2-7; possibly TRBD1 for D (5 bases). CDR1 and CDR2 from the germline V gene are MDHEN and SYDVKM. This CDR3 region has 17 residues. Trimming removed 5 bases from V and 3 bases from J, with 23 bases in between. This CDR3 is CASSTRSRAGLRYEQYF. CDR3 coding DNA: TGTGCCAGCAGTACGCGCTCTCGGGCAGGGTTGCGCTACGAGCAGTACTTC.

This clone has more than one count but fewer than ten. The J gene is TRBJ2-5, the V gene TRBV5-6; D not resolved. CDR1 and CDR2 from the germline V gene are SGHDT and YYEEEE. This CDR3 has 13 residues. The ends were cut back, 0 bases at V and 5 bases at J, with 8 bases in the middle. CDR3 region: CASSLAGFETQYF. CDR3 bases: TGTGCCAGCAGCTTGGCGGGTTTTGAGACCCAGTACTTC.